This TCR beta chain was documented in a study of T-cell memory formation after mild COVID-19. TCRdb called the 5' RACE reads again in MiXCR, with one record for every CDR3 protein. The table records 200,000 to 250,000 distinct CDR3 sequences, 9% to 10% of them present only once. The sequence came from a young man who had mild COVID-19 (a few samples of this study predate the infection). Cell type and time point are not known. Material: PBMCs or a T cell subset sorted from them (not recorded which).

The CDR3 reads CASARTSGGASPDTQYF. The CDR3 DNA reads as TGTGCCAGCGCGAGGACTAGCGGGGGGGCCTCTCCAGATACGCAGTATTTT. This chain connects TRBV6-2 or TRBV6-3 to TRBJ2-3; 15 nucleotides match TRBD2. The CDR3 spans 17 residues. The germline V gene encodes CDR1 MNHEY and CDR2 SVGEGT. The V and J ends lost 8 bases and 4 bases, in that order; junction bases with no gene match: 10.